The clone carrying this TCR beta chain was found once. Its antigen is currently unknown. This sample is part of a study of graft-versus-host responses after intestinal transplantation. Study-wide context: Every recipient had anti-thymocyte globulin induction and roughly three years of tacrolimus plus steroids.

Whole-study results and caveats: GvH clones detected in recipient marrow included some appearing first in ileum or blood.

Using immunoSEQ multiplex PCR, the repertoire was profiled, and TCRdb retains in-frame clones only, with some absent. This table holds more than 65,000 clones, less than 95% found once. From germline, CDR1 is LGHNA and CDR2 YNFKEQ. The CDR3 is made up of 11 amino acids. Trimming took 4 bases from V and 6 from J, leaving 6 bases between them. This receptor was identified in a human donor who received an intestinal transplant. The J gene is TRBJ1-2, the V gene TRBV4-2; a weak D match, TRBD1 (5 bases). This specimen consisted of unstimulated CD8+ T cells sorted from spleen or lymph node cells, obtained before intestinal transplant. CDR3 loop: CASSPGNGYTF. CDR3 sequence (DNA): TGTGCCAGCAGCCCAGGGAATGGCTACACCTTC.